Listed below are T cell receptor beta chains from one sample, sequenced in a study of blood T cell repertoires in COVID-19. TCRdb's copy holds only in-frame clones and misses some; the assay was immunoSEQ multiplex PCR. The sample lists 95,000 to 100,000 clones, around 85% occurring once. Sequenced sample: peripheral blood. The receptors were gathered from a woman aged 70-85 years with active or convalescent COVID-19. Each CDR3 is given without its conserved first and last residue. The order of the fields is V gene, D gene, clone size, CDR3 protein. A D gene is named only where the DNA matches it firmly. Size tells how often a clone was seen (once, few, many) or the class of an expanded clone, and some rows leave it out.

TRBV5-1,-,-,ASSLEGVANSPLH
TRBV28,-,once,ASSLSSRANTGELF
TRBV6-6,-,-,ASSYRRGTGELF
TRBV28,TRBD1,-,ASSDRGLSEAF
TRBV20-1,TRBD1,few,SASFDRGQGEQY
TRBV6-1,TRBD1,-,ASSELGGLNTEAF
TRBV24-1,-,-,ATSDPGRGKTQY
TRBV4-3,-,-,ASSQGDWAYNEQF
TRBV12-5,TRBD2,-,ASGWGLAGVIGELF
TRBV4-3,-,-,ASSQDRLEYTGELF
TRBV19,TRBD1,-,ASMGGTGGLQPQH
TRBV7-9,TRBD2,-,ASSLGGRAVNEQF
TRBV19,-,-,ASSTRRTNEKLF
TRBV11-2,TRBD1,-,ASSFTGGVTEAF
TRBV7-9,-,once,ASSLGSAWRRNTEAF
TRBV7-2,-,-,ASSLGALGGELF
TRBV6-2/TRBV6-3,TRBD1,-,ASIPPTGTEGNEQF
TRBV28,-,-,ASSLSSTDLTRGGYT
TRBV27,TRBD1,-,ASRKAGGHTEAF
TRBV19,-,-,ASSQGDTQY
TRBV7-2,TRBD1,once,ASSPGTGAPDTQY
TRBV24-1,-,-,ATSDLPVGGVTDTQY
TRBV28,-,-,ASHRGGYTGELF
TRBV30,TRBD2,-,AWSDAGRGGYETQY
TRBV19,TRBD2,-,ASSIPGLARYEQY
TRBV2,TRBD1,-,ASRMGQGSYNEQF
TRBV7-2,TRBD2,-,ASSFGGAYTQAQY
TRBV7-9,TRBD1,-,ASSSGQARGRGETQY
TRBV6-5,TRBD1,-,ASSRDSSNEKLF
TRBV6-5,TRBD1,-,ASSSRTGVTGELF
TRBV5-4,TRBD1,-,ASSLAGQGKEQY
TRBV3-1/TRBV3-2,TRBD1,-,ASSQADRGNYGYT
TRBV5-8,TRBD1,once,ASSLDRGPMGEKLF
TRBV20-1,TRBD2,-,SASSGLATYEQY